This record concerns one T cell receptor (beta chain) sequence. Only in-frame clones appear in the TCRdb table, and some are missing; sequencing was by immunoSEQ multiplex PCR. The data hold approximately 100,000 clones, with roughly 92% observed a single time. This sample is drawn from a study of control samples from healthy donors and cancer patients. The V gene end was trimmed by 5 bases and the J gene end by 2 bases; junction bases not matched to a gene: 4. Germline lookup yields CDR1 SNHLY and CDR2 FYNNEI. The CDR3 is 14 residues long. Sequencing was carried out using blood. The origin of this receptor is a human donor in good health. The donor label of this sample is uncertain. This chain joins TRBV2 and TRBJ1-1, with 8 nucleotides matching TRBD1. CDR3 in amino acids: CASSLGQGNTEAFF. The CDR3 nucleotides are TGTGCCAGCAGTCTTGGACAGGGAAACACTGAAGCTTTCTTT.